A selection of T cell receptor beta chains follows, all from one sample in a study of STAT5B mutations in CD4+ large granular lymphocyte leukemia. Libraries were prepared by immunoSEQ multiplex PCR; TCRdb keeps only in-frame clonotypes and omits some of them. The table has approximately 30,000 clones, around 85% seen once; the top ten hold under 2.5%. The source material was CD4+ T cells from blood buffy coats. The source is a human donor in good health. Each CDR3 is given with its conserved first and last residue. Rows give clone size only sometimes, using once, few, many, or a class for an expanded clone.

V,size,length,J,CDR3
TRBV11-2,.,16,TRBJ1-1,CASSLVAGGLNTEAFF
TRBV27,.,18,TRBJ2-6,CASSLSGQVLSGANVLTF
TRBV7-2,.,14,TRBJ2-5,CASRRLLGGETQYF
TRBV5-1,.,14,TRBJ1-5,CASSLAPQGQPQHF
TRBV11-2,once,15,TRBJ1-3,CASSPQGRSGNTVYF
TRBV7-8,.,14,TRBJ2-7,CASSARLGAYEQYF
TRBV30,.,15,TRBJ1-1,CAWGPGRLTNTEAFF
TRBV6-6,few,13,TRBJ2-1,CASSALRGNEQFF
TRBV27,.,14,TRBJ1-1,CASSGQGGRTEAFF
TRBV6-6,once,14,TRBJ2-7,CAARIAGGLYEQYF
TRBV6-5,.,14,TRBJ2-7,CASSYSGLLSEQYF
TRBV25-1,few,16,TRBJ2-1,CASSGNAGGYYNEQFF
TRBV4-2,.,16,TRBJ1-5,CASSQEAWQGNQPQHF
TRBV11-3,.,12,.,CATRTSGGEQYF
TRBV15,.,11,TRBJ2-7,CATSRGYEQYF
TRBV13,once,14,TRBJ2-5,CASSLREGPGTQYF
TRBV11-3,.,14,TRBJ2-3,CASSLEQETDTQYF
TRBV4-1,.,15,.,CASSLTSGQTYEQYF
TRBV7-2,.,13,TRBJ2-1,CASSLAPMNEQFF
TRBV6-5,.,13,TRBJ2-6,CASSSSGANVLTF
TRBV5-1,.,16,TRBJ2-5,CASSYSSGGFQETQYF
TRBV2,few,14,TRBJ1-2,CASHKGALNYGYTF
TRBV7-9,.,14,TRBJ2-1,CASSLRGTSDEQFF
TRBV27,.,17,TRBJ2-1,CASSLPPTSGGLGEQFF
TRBV7-6,.,16,TRBJ2-3,CASAEAGAAPTDTQYF
TRBV7-9,few,14,TRBJ1-2,CASSPPGLPYGYTF
TRBV2,.,13,TRBJ1-1,CASSEGRGSKAFF
TRBV5-1,.,15,TRBJ2-3,CASSLGTGLADTQYF